Below, 6 T cell receptor beta chains from the same sample are listed, as sequenced in a study of blood T cell repertoires in COVID-19. The data were produced by immunoSEQ multiplex PCR, yet TCRdb's version contains in-frame clones alone and is incomplete. The sample has 63,000 or so clones; approximately 82% are singletons. Sequenced input: peripheral blood. Receptor source: an older man with active COVID-19.

The chain couples TRBV7-2 to TRBJ2-7; 8 bases match TRBD2. Germline lookup yields CDR1 SGHTA and CDR2 FQGNSA. The CDR3 has 17 residues. V trimming: 5 bases; J trimming: 1 base; junction bases outside the gene matches: 13. The CDR3 DNA sequence: TGTGCCAGCAGCGCGGCGACGCTGGGACTAGGTTCCTACGAGCAGTACTTC. It is translated as CASSAATLGLGSYEQYF.

About this clone itself: Distinct nucleotide sequences in the sample also encode this CDR3. This rearrangement joins TRBV5-6 to TRBJ2-3; possible D gene TRBD2, 6 bases. The CDR3 length is 13 residues. Trimming shortened V by 4 bases and J by 3 bases, and 9 bases separated the two germline ends. Germline CDR1 SGHDT, CDR2 YYEEEE. CDR3 protein: CASSLTRTDTQYF. Here the CDR3 DNA reads TGTGCCAGCAGCCTGACTAGAACAGATACGCAGTATTTT. The full variable domain, in which reference TRBV5-6 and TRBJ2-3 provide the parts outside the CDR3, is DAGVTQSPTHLIKTRGQQVTLRCSPKSGHDTVSWYQQALGQGPQFIFQYYEEEERQRGNFPDRFSGHQFPNYSSELNVNALLLGDSALYLCASSLTRTDTQYFGPGTRLTVL.

This chain connects TRBV27 to TRBJ2-1, with 8 positions matching TRBD1. Germline loops: CDR1 MNHEY, CDR2 SMNVEV (reference sequence). The trim removed 2 bases at V and 7 bases at J, leaving 1 base unmatched. The CDR3 length is 13 residues. CDR3 region: CASSLGQGNEQFF. Written as DNA, the CDR3 is TGTGCCAGCAGTTTAGGACAGGGAAATGAGCAGTTCTTC.

The chain combines TRBV7-2 with TRBJ2-1; D call uncertain. This CDR3 comprises 14 residues. Germline V CDR1 and CDR2: SGHTA, FQGNSA. The V end was cut by 1 base, the J end by 4 bases, with 8 bases between. The CDR3 sequence is CASSLDFRYNEQFF. Written as DNA, the CDR3 is TGTGCCAGCAGCTTAGACTTCCGGTACAATGAGCAGTTCTTC.

The rearrangement joins TRBV18 to TRBJ2-1; 8 nucleotides agree with TRBD1. Looked up from germline, CDR1 is KGHSH and CDR2 is LQKENI. The CDR3 is made up of 14 amino acids. Trimming cost V 3 bases and J 7 bases; bases outside gene matches: 5. This chain's CDR3 is CASSPGRGLNEQFF. CDR3 nucleotide sequence: TGTGCCAGCTCACCGGGCAGGGGGCTAAATGAGCAGTTCTTC. The variable domain in full, with the rest retrieved from reference TRBV18 and TRBJ2-1, is NAGVMQNPRHLVRRRGQEARLRCSPMKGHSHVYWYRQLPEEGLKFMVYLQKENIIDESGMPKERFSAEFPKEGPSILRIQQVVRGDSAAYFCASSPGRGLNEQFFGPGTRLTVL.

The chain is built from TRBV7-3 and TRBJ2-3, with 7 bases lining up with TRBD2. Germline values: CDR1 SGHTA, CDR2 FQGTGA. With 3 bases clipped from V and 3 bases from J, the junction kept 9 bases outside the gene matches. This CDR3 region has 16 residues. The DNA of the CDR3 is TGTGCCAGCAGCTTCGGACTAGAACAGCGGACAGATACGCAGTATTTT. Amino acids: CASSFGLEQRTDTQYF. The variable domain in full, with the rest retrieved from reference TRBV7-3 and TRBJ2-3, is GAGVSQTPSNKVTEKGKYVELRCDPISGHTALYWYRQSLGQGPEFLIYFQGTGAADDSGLPNDRFFAVRPEGSVSTLKIQRTERGDSAVYLCASSFGLEQRTDTQYFGPGTRLTVL.